This passage covers 14 T cell receptor beta chains from one sample sequenced in a study of T cell responses to AZD1222 COVID-19 vaccine. Sequencing used immunoSEQ multiplex PCR; TCRdb keeps in-frame clones, though not all of them. The data contain 110,000 or so clones, 85% to 90% of them seen just once; the ten biggest clones take up 7% to 10%. The sample in question was peripheral blood, obtained on day 0 of AZD1222 vaccination. These receptors were obtained from an adult in good health.

This clone was counted once. The V and J genes are TRBV7-2 and TRBJ2-2; 8 bases map to TRBD1. The germline gives CDR1 SGHTA, CDR2 FQGNSA. The CDR3 has 14 amino acids. With V trimmed by 2 bases and J by 6 bases, 2 bases remained unmatched. CDR3 protein: CASSLQGAPGELFF. The CDR3 nucleotides read TGTGCCAGCAGCTTACAGGGGGCTCCCGGGGAGCTGTTTTTT.

This clone was seen a handful of times. V is TRBV5-6 and J is TRBJ2-7; 14 bases are a match to TRBD2. Germline V lookup: CDR1 SGHDT, CDR2 YYEEEE. The ends lost 4 bases at V and 6 bases at J; junction bases unmatched: 6. The CDR3 is 15 amino acids. The CDR3 here is CASSRGLAGVGEQYF. The CDR3 coding sequence is TGTGCCAGCAGCCGGGGACTAGCGGGAGTTGGCGAGCAGTACTTC.

The V gene is TRBV10-1, the J gene TRBJ2-1; no definite D call. Germline V gives CDR1 WNHNN, CDR2 SYGVQD (reference sequence). Deletions cut 3 bases from V and 2 bases from J, with 14 bases between. The CDR3 is 16 residues long. The CDR3 loop reads CASSDSRPPTYNEQFF. The CDR3 DNA is TGCGCCAGCAGTGATTCTAGGCCCCCCACCTACAATGAGCAGTTCTTC.

The chain uses TRBV19 and TRBJ2-7; D unclear. The CDR3 extends over 12 amino acids. With 6 bases removed from V and 2 bases from J, the gap between germline ends came to 8 bases. Germline loops: CDR1 LNHDA, CDR2 SQIVND (reference sequence). DNA for the CDR3: TGTGCCAGTAGGGCGAACGCCTACGAGCAGTACTTC. Translated, it gives CASRANAYEQYF.

CDR3 region: CASSLGASGNTIYF. The CDR3 nucleotides are TGCGCCAGCAGCTTGGGCGCCTCTGGAAACACCATATATTTT. This sequence joins TRBV5-1 and TRBJ1-3; D remains unclear. Germline values: CDR1 SGHRS, CDR2 YFSETQ. The CDR3 length is 14 residues. V was clipped by 0 bases and J by 0 bases, with 4 bases between them.

About this clone: Other DNA sequences of this sample code for an identical CDR3. The rearrangement joins TRBV9 to TRBJ1-3; perhaps TRBD1 as D (5 bases). The germline CDR1 and CDR2 sequences are SGDLS and YYNGEE. Trimming pared 0 bases from V and 1 base from J, leaving 11 bases between. CDR3 size: 16 residues. The CDR3 protein is CASSVATGESGNTIYF. The DNA of the CDR3 is TGTGCCAGCAGCGTAGCTACGGGGGAGTCTGGAAACACCATATATTTT.

This clone was seen once. The genes are TRBV7-2 and TRBJ2-5, with a possible D match to TRBD2 (5 bases). Trimming left V 3 bases short and J 5 bases short, with 7 bases between. The germline gives CDR1 SGHTA, CDR2 FQGNSA. The length of the CDR3 is 12 residues. The CDR3: CASSFPGETQYF. The DNA of the CDR3 is TGTGCCAGCAGCTTCCCGGGGGAGACCCAGTACTTC.

The rearrangement joins TRBV7-9 to TRBJ2-7; 9 bases agree with TRBD1. V dropped 2 bases and J dropped 3; count of bases not matched to a gene: 8. The germline CDR1 and CDR2 sequences are SEHNR and FQNEAQ (reference sequence). The CDR3 is made up of 16 amino acids. This CDR3 is CASSLSLGTGNYEQYF. CDR3 in DNA: TGTGCCAGCAGCTTATCCCTCGGGACAGGGAACTACGAGCAGTACTTC.

The rearrangement joins TRBV13 to TRBJ2-7, with D perhaps TRBD1 (5 bases). The CDR3 loop spans 14 amino acids. Between the trimmed V and J ends, which lost 5 bases and 5 bases, there was a span of 16 bases. Germline V gene data show CDR1 as PRHDT and CDR2 as FYEKMQ (reference sequence). This chain's CDR3 is CASSRPGRNNEQYF. The CDR3 DNA is TGTGCCAGCAGCCGCCCAGGGCGGAATAACGAGCAGTACTTC.

The chain couples TRBV3-1 (or the pseudogene TRBV3-2) to TRBJ2-2, with D perhaps matching TRBD2 (6 bases). Trimming removed 3 bases at V and 4 bases at J, with 9 bases between. The germline CDR1 and CDR2 sequences are LGHDT and YNNKEL (reference sequence). This CDR3 contains 14 residues. The CDR3 DNA sequence: TGTGCCAGCAGCCAGGGAGGAACCACCGGGGAGCTGTTTTTT. This translates into CASSQGGTTGELFF.

This clone was detected a few times. The CDR3 region is CASSLLEGATEAFF. The CDR3 nucleotides are TGTGCCAGCAGTTTATTAGAGGGTGCCACTGAAGCTTTCTTT. This chain uses TRBV28 with TRBJ1-1; D gene uncertain. This CDR3 has 14 amino acids. Between the trimmed V and J ends, which lost 1 base and 4 bases, there was a span of 10 bases. Per the germline V gene, CDR1 is MDHEN and CDR2 is SYDVKM. Based on the CDR3 plus reference TRBV28 and TRBJ1-1, the full variable domain is DVKVTQSSRYLVKRTGEKVFLECVQDMDHENMFWYRQDPGLGLRLIYFSYDVKMKEKGDIPEGYSVSREKKERFSLILESASTNQTSMYLCASSLLEGATEAFFGQGTRLTVV.

This clone was detected only once. The chain employs TRBV7-2 and TRBJ2-5, with 8 bases fitting TRBD2. With 2 bases clipped from V and 5 bases from J, the junction kept 7 bases outside the gene matches. The CDR3 runs to 15 residues. Looked up from germline, CDR1 is SGHTA and CDR2 is FQGNSA. The CDR3 is CASSLNGLAGETQYF. CDR3 coding DNA: TGTGCCAGCAGCTTAAACGGACTAGCCGGGGAGACCCAGTACTTC.

This chain links TRBV5-4 with TRBJ2-1; a possible D gene is TRBD2 (6 bases). The CDR3 covers 13 residues. Germline V gene lookup returns CDR1 SGHNT and CDR2 YYREEE (reference sequence). The V end lost 0 bases, the J end lost 10 bases, and 11 bases lay between the germline ends. Here the CDR3 DNA reads TGTGCCAGCAGCTTGGGCGGGAACGGGGAGCAGTTCTTC. Its translation is CASSLGGNGEQFF.

J is TRBJ1-6 and V is TRBV6-5; no clear D. Trimming took 8 bases from V and 0 from J, leaving 11 bases between them. The CDR3 covers 15 residues. Germline lookup yields CDR1 MNHEY and CDR2 SVGAGI. The CDR3 DNA sequence: TGTGCCAGCCGGTCAGAGAGCTCCTATAATTCACCCCTCCACTTT. Translating it yields CASRSESSYNSPLHF.